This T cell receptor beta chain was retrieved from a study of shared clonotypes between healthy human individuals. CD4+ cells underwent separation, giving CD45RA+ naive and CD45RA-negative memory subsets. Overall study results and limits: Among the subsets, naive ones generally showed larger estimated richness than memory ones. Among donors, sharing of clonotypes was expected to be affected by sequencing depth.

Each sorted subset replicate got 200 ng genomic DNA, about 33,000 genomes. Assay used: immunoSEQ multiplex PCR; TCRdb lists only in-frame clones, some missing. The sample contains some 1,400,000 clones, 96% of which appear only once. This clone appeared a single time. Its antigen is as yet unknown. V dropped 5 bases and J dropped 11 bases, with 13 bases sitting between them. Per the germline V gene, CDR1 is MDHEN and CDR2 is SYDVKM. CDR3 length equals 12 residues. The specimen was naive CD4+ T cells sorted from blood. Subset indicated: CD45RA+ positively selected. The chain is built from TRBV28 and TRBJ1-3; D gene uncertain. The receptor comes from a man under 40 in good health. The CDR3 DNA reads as TGTGCCAGCAGTCCCCGCGAGGGCCCCATATATTTT. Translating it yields CASSPREGPIYF.